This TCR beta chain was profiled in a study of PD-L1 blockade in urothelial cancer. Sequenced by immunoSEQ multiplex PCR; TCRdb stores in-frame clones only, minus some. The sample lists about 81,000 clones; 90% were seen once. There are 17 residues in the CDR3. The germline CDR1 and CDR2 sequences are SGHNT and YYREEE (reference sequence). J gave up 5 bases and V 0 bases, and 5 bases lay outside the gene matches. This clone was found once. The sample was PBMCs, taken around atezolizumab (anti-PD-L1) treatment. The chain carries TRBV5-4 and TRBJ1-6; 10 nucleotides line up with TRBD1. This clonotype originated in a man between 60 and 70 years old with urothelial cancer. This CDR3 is CASSLVGQGFNNSPLHF. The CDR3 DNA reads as TGTGCCAGCAGCTTGGTGGGACAGGGGTTTAATAATTCACCCCTCCACTTT.